The rows below give T cell receptor beta chains drawn from one sample of a study of cytomegalovirus exposure and HLA in healthy donors. Some clones are missing from TCRdb's copy, which holds only in-frame ones; the method was immunoSEQ multiplex PCR. The profile covers 110,000 to 150,000 clones, with roughly 80% appearing a single time and almost 7% taken by the ten largest. The sequenced material came from PBMCs. The receptors were sampled from a man aged 35 to 55 in good health and CMV-seropositive. CDR3s include the opening cysteine and the closing phenylalanine or tryptophan. Each record gives: J gene, clone size, D gene, V gene, CDR3 protein, CDR3 DNA. The D gene is left open where the match is weak. A clone size is listed for some rows: how often the clone was seen (once, few, many), or a class if it is expanded.

TRBJ2-3 . TRBD1 TRBV7-9 CASSLTGVSTDTQYF TGTGCCAGCAGCCTGACAGGGGTTAGCACAGATACGCAGTATTTT
TRBJ2-3 . TRBD1 TRBV5-6 CASSAPGQPATDTQYF TGTGCCAGCTCTGCCCCGGGACAGCCAGCCACAGATACGCAGTATTTT
TRBJ1-4 . . TRBV19 CASIPGEKLFF TGTGCCAGTATACCCGGTGAAAAACTGTTTTTT
TRBJ1-5 . TRBD1 TRBV19 CASREEGQGLHQPQHF TGTGCCAGTAGGGAGGAGGGACAGGGACTTCATCAGCCCCAGCATTTT
TRBJ1-5 . . TRBV4-1 CASSQGGYQPQHF TGCGCCAGCAGCCAAGGCGGCTATCAGCCCCAGCATTTT
TRBJ1-1 . . TRBV19 CASRVQPRNTEAFF TGTGCCAGTAGGGTCCAACCCAGGAACACTGAAGCTTTCTTT
TRBJ1-1 . TRBD1 TRBV28 CASRSGQGVHEAFF TGTGCCAGCAGGTCGGGACAGGGGGTGCACGAAGCTTTCTTT
TRBJ1-1 . . TRBV4-2 CASSQEWGKDTEAFF TGTGCCAGCAGCCAAGAGTGGGGCAAGGACACTGAAGCTTTCTTT
TRBJ2-4 . TRBD1 TRBV18 CASSPLQGAAKNIQYF TGTGCCAGCTCACCGTTACAGGGGGCAGCCAAAAACATTCAGTACTTC
TRBJ1-4 . . TRBV30 CAWLVRGRGEKLFF TGTGCCTGGCTCGTCAGGGGAAGGGGTGAAAAACTGTTTTTT
TRBJ2-2 . . TRBV2 CASTQLQNTGELFF TGTGCCAGCACCCAACTACAGAACACCGGGGAGCTGTTTTTT
TRBJ2-2 . TRBD2 TRBV30 CAWKVQAGSGELFF TGTGCCTGGAAGGTCCAAGCGGGATCCGGGGAGCTGTTTTTT
TRBJ1-3 once . TRBV5-1 CASSLDRPTSGNTIYF TGCGCCAGCAGCTTAGACAGGCCCACCTCTGGAAACACCATATATTTT
TRBJ1-2 . . TRBV6-5 CASSYHIDRHGYTF TGTGCCAGCAGTTACCATATTGACAGACATGGCTACACCTTC
TRBJ2-2 once TRBD2 TRBV19 CASSTHPSGGGTGELFF TGTGCCAGTAGTACCCATCCTAGCGGGGGGGGCACCGGGGAGCTGTTTTTT
TRBJ2-7 . . TRBV6-1 CAIGGISSYEQYF TGTGCCATTGGGGGGATCAGCTCCTACGAGCAGTACTTC
TRBJ1-2 . TRBD1 TRBV27 CASSLWTGDGYTF TGTGCCAGCAGTTTATGGACAGGGGACGGCTACACCTTC
TRBJ2-3 . TRBD1 TRBV7-8 CASSHGTGGRTDTQYF TGTGCCAGCAGCCACGGGACAGGCGGGCGTACAGATACGCAGTATTTT
TRBJ2-7 . . TRBV6-5 CASSYPDGGYF TGTGCCAGCAGTTACCCAGACGGGGGGTACTTC
TRBJ1-1 . TRBD1 TRBV6-4 CASSPGQGQALNTEAFF TGTGCCAGCAGTCCGGGACAGGGTCAGGCCCTGAACACTGAAGCTTTCTTT
TRBJ2-7 . TRBD1 TRBV6-5 CASSRGGQGAYEQYF TGTGCCAGCAGCCGAGGGGGACAGGGAGCCTACGAGCAGTACTTC
TRBJ1-1 . TRBD1 TRBV5-1 CASSPPDKTGWNTEAFF TGCGCCAGCAGCCCTCCTGACAAGACAGGGTGGAACACTGAAGCTTTCTTT
TRBJ2-3 few TRBD2 TRBV2 CASSPRGGLADVTDTQYF TGTGCCAGCAGTCCAAGGGGGGGACTAGCGGACGTCACAGATACGCAGTATTTT
TRBJ2-5 . . TRBV2 CASSATGGETQYF TGTGCCAGCAGTGCTACAGGTGGGGAGACCCAGTACTTC
TRBJ2-3 few TRBD1 TRBV19 CASSMGTGPDTQYF TGTGCCAGTAGTATGGGGACAGGGCCAGATACGCAGTATTTT
TRBJ2-1 . TRBD2 TRBV6-5 CASSRTSGSLDEQFF TGTGCCAGCAGCCGGACTAGCGGGAGTCTCGATGAGCAGTTCTTC
TRBJ1-1 . . TRBV6-6 CASSYRKGRAEAFF TGTGCCAGCAGTTACCGAAAAGGCAGGGCTGAAGCTTTCTTT
TRBJ1-1 few TRBD1 TRBV4-1 CASSQVGTGANTEAFF TGCGCCAGCAGCCAAGTCGGGACAGGGGCGAACACTGAAGCTTTCTTT
TRBJ2-6 . TRBD1 TRBV5-1 CASSLQGQGRATGANVLTF TGCGCCAGCAGCTTGCAGGGACAGGGTCGGGCCACTGGGGCCAACGTCCTGACTTTC
TRBJ1-5 . TRBD1 TRBV2 CASSTGTGGIQPQHF TGTGCCAGCAGTACCGGGACAGGGGGCATTCAGCCCCAGCATTTT
TRBJ1-5 . TRBD1 TRBV6-1 CASSDGDRVAQPQHF TGTGCCAGCAGTGATGGGGACAGGGTGGCTCAGCCCCAGCATTTT
TRBJ2-7 few . TRBV7-8 CASSLEGDEQYF TGTGCCAGCAGCTTAGAAGGAGACGAGCAGTACTTC
TRBJ2-7 few TRBD1 TRBV9 CASSKQGARNEQYF TGTGCCAGCAGCAAACAGGGGGCGAGGAACGAGCAGTACTTC
TRBJ2-5 . . TRBV27 CASSPRLALSSTQYF TGTGCCAGCAGTCCCCGGCTAGCGCTGAGTTCGACCCAGTACTTC
TRBJ2-1 . . TRBV7-2 CASSRQVGLYNEQFF TGTGCCAGCAGCCGTCAGGTAGGCCTCTACAATGAGCAGTTCTTC
TRBJ2-1 . TRBD2 TRBV9 CASSVQRDLYNEQFF TGTGCCAGCAGCGTACAGCGGGACTTATACAATGAGCAGTTCTTC
TRBJ2-6 . . TRBV7-8 CASSLGASGANVLTF TGTGCCAGCAGCTTAGGGGCCTCTGGGGCCAACGTCCTGACTTTC
TRBJ2-7 few . TRBV7-9 CASSQGGYEQYF TGTGCCAGCAGCCAGGGCGGCTACGAGCAGTACTTC
TRBJ1-2 . . TRBV9 CASSVGQARIYGYTF TGTGCCAGCAGCGTAGGACAGGCCAGAATCTATGGCTACACCTTC
TRBJ2-3 . TRBD2 TRBV9 CASHAGGPMNTQYF TGTGCCAGTCATGCGGGAGGGCCGATGAATACGCAGTATTTT
TRBJ2-7 . TRBD1 TRBV13 CASSRDRGLSYEQYF TGTGCCAGCAGTAGAGACAGGGGGTTGTCCTACGAGCAGTACTTC
TRBJ1-2 . TRBD1 TRBV11-2 CASSLSPRTGGYGYTF TGTGCCAGCAGCTTAAGTCCCCGGACAGGAGGGTATGGCTACACCTTC
TRBJ1-4 . . TRBV28 CASSFLTGPREKLFF TGTGCCAGCAGTTTTCTAACGGGTCCGAGGGAAAAACTGTTTTTT
TRBJ1-5 . . TRBV5-4 CASSLGAHQPQHF TGTGCCAGCAGCTTGGGTGCGCATCAGCCCCAGCATTTT
TRBJ1-5 . . TRBV19 CASSLGPPNQPQHF TGTGCCAGTAGTTTGGGGCCGCCCAATCAGCCCCAGCATTTT
TRBJ2-5 . . TRBV2 CASANMAGAQETQYF TGTGCCAGCGCAAACATGGCGGGGGCCCAAGAGACCCAGTACTTC
TRBJ1-6 . TRBD1 TRBV28 CASLGGAGGLRNSPLHF TGTGCCAGCCTGGGGGGGGCAGGGGGCCTTAGGAATTCACCCCTCCACTTT
TRBJ1-2 once TRBD1 TRBV2 CASSDIGQARNYGYTF TGTGCCAGCAGTGATATAGGACAGGCGAGGAACTATGGCTACACCTTC
TRBJ2-7 once TRBD2 TRBV6-1 CASKLAGGYEQYF TGTGCCAGTAAGCTAGCGGGGGGGTACGAGCAGTACTTC
TRBJ1-2 few TRBD1 TRBV5-1 CASSLLTGGMGYTF TGCGCCAGCAGTCTCTTGACAGGGGGAATGGGCTACACCTTC
TRBJ2-3 . . TRBV9 CASSVGRLDSDTQYF TGTGCCAGCAGCGTAGGGAGGCTAGACTCAGATACGCAGTATTTT
TRBJ2-7 few TRBD1 TRBV13 CASSPPGQGSYEQYF TGTGCCAGCAGCCCCCCGGGACAGGGGTCCTACGAGCAGTACTTC
TRBJ1-1 . . TRBV19 CASSIGPRQANTEAFF TGTGCCAGTAGTATAGGCCCCCGACAGGCGAACACTGAAGCTTTCTTT
TRBJ1-1 . . TRBV27 CASSLSGGALRVNTEAFF TGTGCCAGCAGTTTATCTGGGGGGGCCCTTCGGGTGAACACTGAAGCTTTCTTT
TRBJ1-2 . . TRBV19 CASSFPGFYGYTF TGTGCCAGTAGCTTCCCAGGCTTCTATGGCTACACCTTC
TRBJ2-5 . . TRBV7-9 CASSSGLQETQYF TGTGCCAGCAGCTCGGGACTCCAAGAGACCCAGTACTTC
TRBJ1-1 few TRBD1 TRBV4-2 CASSRTTGVTEAFF TGTGCCAGCAGCCGCACCACAGGGGTCACTGAAGCTTTCTTT
TRBJ1-1 . . TRBV18 CASSPPNRDTEAFF TGTGCCAGCTCACCCCCTAACAGGGACACTGAAGCTTTCTTT
TRBJ2-5 . . TRBV7-2 CASSLGDSAQETQYF TGTGCCAGCAGCTTAGGAGACAGCGCGCAAGAGACCCAGTACTTC